The T cell receptor beta chain described here comes from a study of blood T cell repertoires in COVID-19. Study background: Acute-phase and convalescent COVID-19 samples originated in the United States, Italy and Spain. PBMCs, B-cell-depleted T cells, or T cells provided the cDNA or gDNA that made up the material.

Trimming removed 0 bases at V and 0 bases at J, with 9 bases between. Per the germline V gene, CDR1 is SGHDT and CDR2 is YYEEEE. The CDR3 is 16 residues long. In the authors' methods: Amplifying reference gene primers gave estimates of nucleated cell counts. The data were produced by immunoSEQ multiplex PCR, yet TCRdb's version contains in-frame clones alone and is incomplete. Clone size and the V and J calls come from that table; the DNA yielded D and trimming. Here the sample spans some 160,000 clones, 65% to 80% being singletons. Sequenced input: peripheral blood. The V gene is TRBV5-6, the J gene TRBJ2-2; maybe TRBD2 (5 bases). This TCR derives from a man aged 60 to 75 with acute or convalescent COVID-19. The CDR3 bases are TGTGCCAGCAGCTTGGTCGGCGGGTCGAACACCGGGGAGCTGTTTTTT. Translated, it gives CASSLVGGSNTGELFF.